The source of this TCR beta chain is a study of tumor-infiltrating lymphocytes in primary liver carcinoma. Taking about 18-32 mg of unsorted bulk tissue, the authors co-extracted RNA and DNA. With 1 base clipped from V and 5 bases from J, the junction kept 8 bases outside the gene matches. The CDR3 consists of 16 residues. In germline, CDR1 is SGHRS, CDR2 YFSETQ. This clonotype was counted a few times. A much more abundant neighbour one base away suggests this may be a read error. With a constant-region primer, TCR beta cDNA was made from 450 to 650 ng of total RNA. Libraries of TCR beta came from three nested multiplex PCR rounds with slightly modified ARM-PCR. Amplification in the first two PCR rounds was performed using TRBV1-TRBV30 forward primers and a C-beta reverse primer for around 10 cycles each. In TCRdb, the multiplex PCR reads were re-called with MiXCR into one record per CDR3 protein. The repertoire holds just under 45,000 distinct CDR3 sequences, with over 70% as singletons.

The sample taken for sequencing was liver tumor tissue from sampling region 2. Noted subset: tumor region T2, inferior pole. The genes are TRBV5-1 and TRBJ2-3; 9 bases fit TRBD2. This receptor was identified in a man aged 35 to 55 with primary liver carcinoma and hepatitis B virus infection. Here the CDR3 reads CASSLPLAGREDTQYF. The CDR3 coding sequence is TGCGCCAGCAGCTTGCCTCTAGCGGGACGTGAAGATACGCAGTATTTT.